The clone carrying this T cell receptor (beta chain) was detected ten times or more. The sample comes from a study of T cells in Graves' hyperthyroidism and ophthalmopathy. Trimming took 5 bases from V and 3 from J, leaving 10 bases between them. The CDR3 totals 13 residues. Germline CDR1 reads GTSNPN; CDR2 reads SVGIG (reference sequence). RNA transcripts yielded amplified TCR beta CDR3 regions. The HTBI set primed first-round TCR CDR3 RT-PCR. A single record per CDR3 protein comes from TCRdb applying MiXCR to the multiplex PCR reads. The sample contains about 560,000 distinct CDR3 sequences, approximately 15% of which appear only once.

The receptor's source is a woman aged 25 to 45 with Graves' hyperthyroidism. The sample comprised blood. This chain links TRBV30 with TRBJ2-2; TRBD1 is a possible D gene (6 bases). CDR3: CAWSRGDTGELFF. For the CDR3, the DNA is TGTGCCTGGTCCAGGGGCGACACCGGGGAGCTGTTTTTT. Drawing the rest from reference TRBV30 and TRBJ2-2, the complete variable domain is SQTIHQWPATLVQPVGSPLSLECTVEGTSNPNLYWYRQAAGRGLQLLFYSVGIGQISSEVPQNLSASRPQDRQFILSSKKLLLSDSGFYLCAWSRGDTGELFFGEGSRLTVL.